The T cell receptor beta chain described here comes from a study of blood T cell repertoires in COVID-19. Study-level information: The study drew acute and convalescent COVID-19 samples from the United States, Italy and Spain. From T cells, B-cell-depleted T cells, or PBMCs came the material, which was cDNA or gDNA.

TCRdb's copy holds only in-frame clones and misses some; the assay was immunoSEQ multiplex PCR. The data show about 140,000 clones, around 90% seen once. The CDR3 loop spans 15 amino acids. Germline loops: CDR1 SGHTA, CDR2 FQGNSA. Trimming shortened V by 3 bases and J by 0 bases, and 8 bases separated the two germline ends. The sample comprised peripheral blood. The chain recombines TRBV7-2 with TRBJ1-4; D unclear. The TCR comes from an older woman with acute or convalescent COVID-19. Here the CDR3 DNA reads TGTGCCAGCAGCTTTACAGATGCAACTAATGAAAAACTGTTTTTT. This gives the protein CASSFTDATNEKLFF.